Below, one T cell receptor (beta chain) is given with its context. This entry comes from a study of blood T cell repertoires in COVID-19. Study-level information: The United States, Italy and Spain supplied acute and convalescent COVID-19 samples. PBMCs, B-cell-depleted T cells, or T cells provided the cDNA or gDNA that made up the material.

Clones were sequenced by immunoSEQ multiplex PCR, and TCRdb holds only the in-frame ones, with some missing. Here the sample spans under 300,000 clones, approximately 91% being singletons. The CDR3 sequence is 15 residues long. Trimming took 0 bases from V and 0 from J, leaving 10 bases between them. Germline CDR1 SGHNT, CDR2 YYREEE (reference sequence). V gene TRBV5-4 combines with J gene TRBJ2-7; tentatively, D is TRBD2 (6 bases). The receptor was derived from a woman younger than 45 with acute or convalescent COVID-19. The source material was peripheral blood. The CDR3 nucleotides are TGTGCCAGCAGCTTGGGACTAGGTAGCTCCTACGAGCAGTACTTC. Translation: CASSLGLGSSYEQYF.